The sequence of this TCR beta chain was determined in a study of blood T cell repertoires in COVID-19. Study details: Acute and convalescent COVID-19 samples came from the United States, Italy and Spain.

Source study methods: Estimation of nucleated cell counts was performed using reference gene primer amplification. The method was immunoSEQ multiplex PCR; TCRdb's version includes in-frame clones alone and lacks a portion of them. That table supplies the V and J calls and clone size; D and trimming were determined from the DNA. Of about 120,000 clones listed, 88% were seen once; the top ten hold 1.5%. V shed 4 bases, J shed 1 base, and the junction held 2 bases outside the gene matches. This CDR3 is built from 14 residues. Germline CDR1 and CDR2: MGHRA and YSYEKL. Sequenced: peripheral blood. This TCR was recovered from a human donor in a cohort sampled during active COVID-19. The chain joins TRBV4-1 to TRBJ2-7; TRBD1 matches at 9 bases. DNA for the CDR3: TGCGCCAGCAGCCTCGGGACAGGGTCCTACGAGCAGTACTTC. Translated: CASSLGTGSYEQYF.